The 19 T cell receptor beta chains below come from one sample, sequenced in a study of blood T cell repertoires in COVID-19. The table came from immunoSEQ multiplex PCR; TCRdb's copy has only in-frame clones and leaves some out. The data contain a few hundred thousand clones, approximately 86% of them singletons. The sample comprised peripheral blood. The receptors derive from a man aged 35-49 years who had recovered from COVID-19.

The CDR3 DNA follows: TGTGCCACCAGCAGAGATAAGGGACTAGCGCCGTACGAGCAGTACTTC. Translating gives CATSRDKGLAPYEQYF. The rearrangement uses TRBV15 and TRBJ2-7; 10 nucleotides line up with TRBD2. Trimming at V came to 0 bases and at J to 4 bases, leaving 6 bases not matched to a gene. The CDR3 runs to 16 residues. Looked up from germline, CDR1 is LNHNV and CDR2 is YYDKDF (reference sequence).

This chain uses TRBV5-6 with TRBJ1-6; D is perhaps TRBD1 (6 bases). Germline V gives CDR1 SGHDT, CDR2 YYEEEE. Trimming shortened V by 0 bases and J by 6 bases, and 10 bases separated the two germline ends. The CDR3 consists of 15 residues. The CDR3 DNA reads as TGTGCCAGCAGCTTGGGGGGGCCTCTTAATTCACCCCTCCACTTT. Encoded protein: CASSLGGPLNSPLHF.

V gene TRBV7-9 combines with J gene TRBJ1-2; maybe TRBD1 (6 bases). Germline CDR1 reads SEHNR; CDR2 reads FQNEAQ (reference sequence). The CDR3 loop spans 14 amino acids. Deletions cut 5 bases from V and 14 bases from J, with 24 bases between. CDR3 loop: CASSQEIPGHRWTF. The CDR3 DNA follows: TGTGCCAGCAGCCAAGAGATCCCGGGACACCGCTGGACCTTC.

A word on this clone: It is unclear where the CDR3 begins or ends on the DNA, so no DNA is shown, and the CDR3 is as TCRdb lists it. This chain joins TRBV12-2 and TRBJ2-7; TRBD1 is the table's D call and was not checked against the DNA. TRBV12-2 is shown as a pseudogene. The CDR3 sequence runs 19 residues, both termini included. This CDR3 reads CASRLSLPGVATGAYEQYF.

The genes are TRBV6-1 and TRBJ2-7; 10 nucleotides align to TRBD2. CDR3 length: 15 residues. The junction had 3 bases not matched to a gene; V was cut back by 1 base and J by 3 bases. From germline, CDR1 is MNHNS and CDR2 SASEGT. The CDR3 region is CASSEVAGGLYEQYF. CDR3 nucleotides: TGTGCCAGCAGTGAAGTAGCGGGAGGCCTCTACGAGCAGTACTTC.

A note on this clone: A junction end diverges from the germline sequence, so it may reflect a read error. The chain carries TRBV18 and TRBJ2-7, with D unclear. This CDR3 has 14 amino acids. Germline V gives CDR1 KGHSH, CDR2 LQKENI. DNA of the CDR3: TGTGCCAGCCCACCCCCCCGGAGAGCCTACGAGCAGTACTTC. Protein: CASPPPRRAYEQYF.

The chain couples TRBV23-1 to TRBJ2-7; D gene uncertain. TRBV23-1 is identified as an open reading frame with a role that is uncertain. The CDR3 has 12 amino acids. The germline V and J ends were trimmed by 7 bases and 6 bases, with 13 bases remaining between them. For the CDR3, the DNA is TGCGCCAGCACTAACAAGAGCGTCGAGCAGTACTTC. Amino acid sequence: CASTNKSVEQYF.

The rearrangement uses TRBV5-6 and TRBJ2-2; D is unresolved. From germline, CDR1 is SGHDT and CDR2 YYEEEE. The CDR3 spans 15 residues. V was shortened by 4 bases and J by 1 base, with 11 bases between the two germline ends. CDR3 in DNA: TGTGCCAGCAGCCCTCCTACGTTGAACACCGGGGAGCTGTTTTTT. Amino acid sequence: CASSPPTLNTGELFF.

The CDR3 sequence: CASSPQQGREGYGYTF. In DNA, the CDR3 is TGTGCCAGCAGTCCACAACAGGGCCGTGAGGGCTATGGCTACACCTTC. The chain has TRBV27 and TRBJ1-2; D might be TRBD1 (6 bases). Germline CDR1 and CDR2: MNHEY and SMNVEV (reference sequence). This CDR3 comprises 16 residues. V was cut by 5 bases and J by 4 bases, with 20 bases left in between.

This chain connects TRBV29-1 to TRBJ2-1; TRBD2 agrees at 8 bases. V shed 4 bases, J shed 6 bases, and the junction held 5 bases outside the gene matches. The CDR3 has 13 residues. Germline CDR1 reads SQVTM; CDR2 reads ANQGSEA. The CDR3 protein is CSVAGGRSNEQFF. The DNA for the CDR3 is TGCAGCGTTGCCGGCGGGAGGTCCAATGAGCAGTTCTTC.

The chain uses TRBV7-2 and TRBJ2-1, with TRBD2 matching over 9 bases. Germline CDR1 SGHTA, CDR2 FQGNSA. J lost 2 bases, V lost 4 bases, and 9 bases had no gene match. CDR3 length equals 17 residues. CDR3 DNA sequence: TGTGCCAGCAGCTACCAAAGCGGGGGGCCGACCTACAATGAGCAGTTCTTC. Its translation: CASSYQSGGPTYNEQFF.

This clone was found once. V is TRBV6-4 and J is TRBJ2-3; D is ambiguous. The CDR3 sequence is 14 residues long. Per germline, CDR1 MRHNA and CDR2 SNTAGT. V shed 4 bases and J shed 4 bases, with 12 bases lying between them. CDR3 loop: CASSVLPGPDTQYF. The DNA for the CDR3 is TGTGCCAGCAGTGTACTGCCCGGTCCAGATACGCAGTATTTT.

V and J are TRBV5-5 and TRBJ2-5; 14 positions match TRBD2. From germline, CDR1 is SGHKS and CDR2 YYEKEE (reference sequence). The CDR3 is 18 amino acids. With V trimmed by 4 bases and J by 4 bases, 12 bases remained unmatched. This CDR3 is CASSQSTSGRGVGETQYF. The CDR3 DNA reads TGTGCCAGCAGCCAATCGACTAGCGGGAGGGGAGTTGGAGAGACCCAGTACTTC.

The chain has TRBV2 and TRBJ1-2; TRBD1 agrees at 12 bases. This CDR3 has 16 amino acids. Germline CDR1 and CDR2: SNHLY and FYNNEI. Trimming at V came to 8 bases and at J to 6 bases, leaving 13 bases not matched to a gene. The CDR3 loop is CASGAGTGGRENGYTF. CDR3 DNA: TGTGCCAGCGGTGCCGGGACAGGGGGCCGGGAGAATGGCTACACCTTC.

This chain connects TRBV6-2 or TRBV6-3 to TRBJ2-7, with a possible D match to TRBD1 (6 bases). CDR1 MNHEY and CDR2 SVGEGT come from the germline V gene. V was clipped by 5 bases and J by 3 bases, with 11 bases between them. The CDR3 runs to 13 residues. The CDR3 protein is CASSTQGFYEQYF. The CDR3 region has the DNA TGTGCCAGCAGTACACAGGGCTTCTACGAGCAGTACTTC.

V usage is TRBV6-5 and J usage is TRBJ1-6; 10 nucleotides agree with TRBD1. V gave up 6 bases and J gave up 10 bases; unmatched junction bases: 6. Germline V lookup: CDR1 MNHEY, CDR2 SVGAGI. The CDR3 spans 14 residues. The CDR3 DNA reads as TGTGCCAGCAGGGCCGACAGGGGGCGGTCACCCCTCCACTTT. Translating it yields CASRADRGRSPLHF.

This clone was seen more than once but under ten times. CDR3 in DNA: TGTGCCAGCTCACCCGGGACAGCAGACAATGAGCAGTTCTTC. Translating it yields CASSPGTADNEQFF. V is TRBV18 and J is TRBJ2-1; TRBD1 aligns across 7 bases. Unmatched junction bases numbered 4, after V lost 3 bases and J lost 5 bases. The CDR3 sequence is 14 residues long. CDR1 and CDR2 from the germline V gene are KGHSH and LQKENI. Full variable domain (rest looked up from reference TRBV18 and TRBJ2-1): NAGVMQNPRHLVRRRGQEARLRCSPMKGHSHVYWYRQLPEEGLKFMVYLQKENIIDESGMPKERFSAEFPKEGPSILRIQQVVRGDSAAYFCASSPGTADNEQFFGPGTRLTVL.

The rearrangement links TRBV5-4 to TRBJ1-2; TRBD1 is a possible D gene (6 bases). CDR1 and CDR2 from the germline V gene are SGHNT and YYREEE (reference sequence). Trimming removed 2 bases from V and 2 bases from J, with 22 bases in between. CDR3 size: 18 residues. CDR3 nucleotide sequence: TGTGCCAGCAGCTTTGGACAGCTACCCACAAGTTCCAACTATGGCTACACCTTC. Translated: CASSFGQLPTSSNYGYTF.

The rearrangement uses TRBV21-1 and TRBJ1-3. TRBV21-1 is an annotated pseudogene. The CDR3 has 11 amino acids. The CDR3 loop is CASTYGNTIYF. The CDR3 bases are TGTGCCAGCACGTATGGAAACACCATATATTTT.